Sequencing of this T cell receptor (beta chain) was carried out in a study of shared clonotypes between healthy human individuals. The CDR3 totals 13 residues. Germline values: CDR1 SNHLY, CDR2 FYNNEI. Trimming cost V 7 bases and J 4 bases, with 14 bases left between them. All of the donors resided in Nashville, Tennessee, and each was a Caucasian adult. The data were produced by immunoSEQ multiplex PCR, yet TCRdb's version contains in-frame clones alone and is incomplete. This table holds some 900,000 clones, about 80% found once. The chain links TRBV2 to TRBJ2-7; D might be TRBD1 (6 bases). The specimen sequenced was memory CD4+ T cells sorted from blood. Subset given: CD45RA-negative fraction. The receptor was derived from a man aged 18 to 30 in good health. The CDR3 nucleotides are TGTGCCAGCAAATACGACAGGCAATACGAGCAGTACTTC. Its translation is CASKYDRQYEQYF.